The clone carrying this TCR beta chain was observed a few times. CDR1 is MNHEY, CDR2 SMNVEV, per germline (reference sequence). V lost 10 bases to trimming and J lost 5 bases, with 17 bases between them. The CDR3 contains 14 residues. This specimen belongs to a study of blood T cells in healthy people across ages. The second PCR ran about 6 to 12 cycles with a sample-barcoded 5' primer and J-beta primers. TCRdb used MiXCR to reprocess the 5' RACE reads, holding one entry per CDR3 protein. The repertoire includes around 1.5 million distinct CDR3 sequences, 45% to 70% of them detected once, and approximately 7% sits in the top ten.

The rearrangement links TRBV27 to TRBJ2-2; D gene ambiguous. This receptor was identified in a man between 18 and 35 years old in good health. Sequencing was done on a sample of blood. In nucleotides, the CDR3 is TGTGCCACTTCCGGGTCAGAATGGACCGGGGAGCTGTTTTTT. It translates to CATSGSEWTGELFF.